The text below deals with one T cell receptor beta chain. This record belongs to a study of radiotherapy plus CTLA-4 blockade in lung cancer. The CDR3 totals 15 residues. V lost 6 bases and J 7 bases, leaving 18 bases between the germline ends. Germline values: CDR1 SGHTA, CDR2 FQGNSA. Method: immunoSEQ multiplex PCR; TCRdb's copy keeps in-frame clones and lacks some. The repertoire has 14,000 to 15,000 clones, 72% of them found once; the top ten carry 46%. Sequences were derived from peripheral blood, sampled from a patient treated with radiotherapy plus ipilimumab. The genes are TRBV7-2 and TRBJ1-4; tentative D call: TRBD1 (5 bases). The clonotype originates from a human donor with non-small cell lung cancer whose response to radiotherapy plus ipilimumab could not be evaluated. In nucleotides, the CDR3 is TGTGCCAGCAGAGCCGGGGGTAGGAATCGTGAAAAACTGTTTTTT. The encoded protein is CASRAGGRNREKLFF.